The present entry profiles one T cell receptor (beta chain) with its context. The same CDR3 arises from other DNA sequences in this sample as well. Enrollees, roughly 18 to 95 years old, lived in approximately 25 US areas. Each participant's cohort was designated according to participant-reported clinical history. This sample stems from a study of blood T cell repertoires in COVID-19. Per the study methods: Amplified reference gene primers provided the basis for estimating nucleated cell counts. Sequenced by immunoSEQ multiplex PCR; TCRdb stores in-frame clones only, minus some. Clonal size and the V and J genes are those of that table, whereas D and trimming came from the DNA. The data hold 200,000 or so clones, with 75% to 90% observed a single time. The CDR3 spans 14 residues. Per germline, CDR1 SGDLS and CDR2 YYNGEE. V dropped 4 bases and J dropped 4; count of bases not matched to a gene: 5.

This receptor was taken from a woman in her 40s with acute COVID-19. This sequence joins TRBV9 and TRBJ1-2; 9 nucleotides match TRBD1. Sequencing was done on a sample of PBMCs or T cells enriched from blood (not recorded which). The CDR3: CASSPGTGPYGYTF. The CDR3 bases are TGTGCCAGCAGCCCAGGGACAGGGCCCTATGGCTACACCTTC.